Listed below are T cell receptor beta chains from one sample, sequenced in a study of blood T cell repertoires in COVID-19. Only in-frame clones appear in the TCRdb table, and some are missing; sequencing was by immunoSEQ multiplex PCR. This sample has around 250,000 clones; 80% to 85% occur once, and the top ten carry approximately 1.4%. The sequenced sample was peripheral blood. These receptors originate from a woman aged 40 to 50 who had recovered from COVID-19. CDR3s include the opening cysteine and the closing phenylalanine or tryptophan. D genes are given only for firm matches. Some rows have no size entry. The others give once, few or many, or a class for an expanded clone.

CDR3nt: TGCGCCAGCAGGTTAAACACTGAAGCTTTCTTT
CDR3aa: CASRLNTEAFF
abundance: few
j_gene: TRBJ1-1
v_gene: TRBV5-1
d_gene: .

CDR3nt: TGTGCCAGCAGCCACATTTTACGGACAGGAAGTATCCACACAGATACGCAGTATTTT
CDR3aa: CASSHILRTGSIHTDTQYF
abundance: .
j_gene: TRBJ2-3
v_gene: TRBV5-6
d_gene: TRBD1

CDR3nt: TGCGCCAGCAGCTTTACTTCCTCTAGCGCAGATACGCAGTATTTT
CDR3aa: CASSFTSSSADTQYF
abundance: .
j_gene: TRBJ2-3
v_gene: TRBV5-1
d_gene: .

CDR3nt: TGTGCCAGCAGTTACTCGTCAGGGGGCTATGGCTACACCTTC
CDR3aa: CASSYSSGGYGYTF
abundance: .
j_gene: TRBJ1-2
v_gene: TRBV6-5
d_gene: TRBD1

CDR3nt: TGTGCCAGTAGTATCGAGGTGAACAGGGTATCTGTGGCTGAAGCTTTCTTT
CDR3aa: CASSIEVNRVSVAEAFF
abundance: .
j_gene: TRBJ1-1
v_gene: TRBV19
d_gene: .

CDR3nt: TGTGCCAGCATACGGGACAGGGACCACGAGCAGTACTTC
CDR3aa: CASIRDRDHEQYF
abundance: .
j_gene: TRBJ2-7
v_gene: TRBV2
d_gene: TRBD1

CDR3nt: TGTGCCAGCAGAGGACAGGGCCCTGGAAACACCATATATTTT
CDR3aa: CASRGQGPGNTIYF
abundance: few
j_gene: TRBJ1-3
v_gene: TRBV6-5
d_gene: TRBD1

CDR3nt: TGCGCCAGCAGCTGGAGCGGGGGGGACAGAGAGACCCAGTACTTC
CDR3aa: CASSWSGGDRETQYF
abundance: .
j_gene: TRBJ2-5
v_gene: TRBV5-1
d_gene: TRBD2

CDR3nt: TGTGCCAGCAGCTTAGTGGGGGCAGCCAACTATGGCTACACCTTC
CDR3aa: CASSLVGAANYGYTF
abundance: once
j_gene: TRBJ1-2
v_gene: TRBV7-2
d_gene: .

CDR3nt: TGTGCCAGCAAAGTGGGGGCCCGCTACGAGCAGTACTTC
CDR3aa: CASKVGARYEQYF
abundance: .
j_gene: TRBJ2-7
v_gene: TRBV12-3/TRBV12-4
d_gene: .

CDR3nt: TGTGCCAGCAGTTGGGACAGGGCTGGCTACACCTTC
CDR3aa: CASSWDRAGYTF
abundance: .
j_gene: TRBJ1-2
v_gene: TRBV28
d_gene: TRBD1

CDR3nt: TGCGCCAGCAGCCAAAGCGGCGCGGGAGACACTGAAGCTTTCTTT
CDR3aa: CASSQSGAGDTEAFF
abundance: .
j_gene: TRBJ1-1
v_gene: TRBV4-1
d_gene: .

CDR3nt: TGTGCCTGGAGTAGCTCCCACTACGAGCAGTACTTC
CDR3aa: CAWSSSHYEQYF
abundance: .
j_gene: TRBJ2-7
v_gene: TRBV30
d_gene: .

CDR3nt: TGTGCCAGCAGTGATCCCGGGACAGCTTACACCGGGGAGCTGTTTTTT
CDR3aa: CASSDPGTAYTGELFF
abundance: .
j_gene: TRBJ2-2
v_gene: TRBV6-1
d_gene: TRBD1

CDR3nt: TGTGCCAGCAGTTATAGCGTCGAGCAGTACTTC
CDR3aa: CASSYSVEQYF
abundance: .
j_gene: TRBJ2-7
v_gene: TRBV2
d_gene: .

CDR3nt: TGTGCCACCAGCAGAGAAGGGCAGGGGGCTGAGAACGAGCAGTACTTC
CDR3aa: CATSREGQGAENEQYF
abundance: .
j_gene: TRBJ2-7
v_gene: TRBV15
d_gene: TRBD1

CDR3nt: TGTGCCAGCAGCTTCATGGACTCCGAGCAGTACTTC
CDR3aa: CASSFMDSEQYF
abundance: .
j_gene: TRBJ2-7
v_gene: TRBV11-3
d_gene: .

CDR3nt: TGTGCCAGCAGTCGATCGGGACAGGGCGCCAATGAGCAGTTCTTC
CDR3aa: CASSRSGQGANEQFF
abundance: .
j_gene: TRBJ2-1
v_gene: TRBV28
d_gene: TRBD1

CDR3nt: TGTGCCACCAGTGCAGCGACAGGGCACCTTTACGAGCAGTACTTC
CDR3aa: CATSAATGHLYEQYF
abundance: .
j_gene: TRBJ2-7
v_gene: TRBV24-1
d_gene: TRBD1

CDR3nt: TGTGCCAGCAGCTTCCATATCCGGAGTGAAGCTTTCTTT
CDR3aa: CASSFHIRSEAFF
abundance: .
j_gene: TRBJ1-1
v_gene: TRBV11-2
d_gene: .

CDR3nt: TGTGCCAGCAGCCCAATGAATGAGCAGTTCTTC
CDR3aa: CASSPMNEQFF
abundance: .
j_gene: TRBJ2-1
v_gene: TRBV7-8
d_gene: .

CDR3nt: TGTGCCAGCAGTGAGAGGGGGCGGATCTATGGCTACACCTTC
CDR3aa: CASSERGRIYGYTF
abundance: .
j_gene: TRBJ1-2
v_gene: TRBV6-1
d_gene: TRBD1

CDR3nt: TGTGCCAGCACCGACAGGCCGGGGAGCAATCAGCCCCAGCATTTT
CDR3aa: CASTDRPGSNQPQHF
abundance: .
j_gene: TRBJ1-5
v_gene: TRBV5-5
d_gene: .

CDR3nt: TGCGCCAGCAGCTTGGCCGCCGGTTCAGGAAACACCATATATTTT
CDR3aa: CASSLAAGSGNTIYF
abundance: .
j_gene: TRBJ1-3
v_gene: TRBV5-1
d_gene: .

CDR3nt: TGTGCCAGCAGCCCCTCCGGGACAGGGGGCCGGGAGCTGTTTTTT
CDR3aa: CASSPSGTGGRELFF
abundance: .
j_gene: TRBJ2-2
v_gene: TRBV11-3
d_gene: TRBD1

CDR3nt: TGTGCCAGCATTATGGGGAGAGACCAGCCCCAGCATTTT
CDR3aa: CASIMGRDQPQHF
abundance: .
j_gene: TRBJ1-5
v_gene: TRBV2
d_gene: .

CDR3nt: TGTGCCAGCGATGGTCTAGGACAACTCGCGAACACCGGGGAGCTGTTTTTT
CDR3aa: CASDGLGQLANTGELFF
abundance: .
j_gene: TRBJ2-2
v_gene: TRBV28
d_gene: .

CDR3nt: TGCAGTGCTAGTCGAGACGGAGCTTGGGGCGGAAACACCATATATTTT
CDR3aa: CSASRDGAWGGNTIYF
abundance: once
j_gene: TRBJ1-3
v_gene: TRBV20-1
d_gene: .

CDR3nt: TGTGCCAACCAACCCGGGGCCGGGGAGCTGTTTTTT
CDR3aa: CANQPGAGELFF
abundance: .
j_gene: TRBJ2-2
v_gene: TRBV11-2
d_gene: .

CDR3nt: TGTGCCAGCGCGACGGGACAGGGAAACATTCAGTACTTC
CDR3aa: CASATGQGNIQYF
abundance: .
j_gene: TRBJ2-4
v_gene: TRBV2
d_gene: TRBD1

CDR3nt: TGTGCCAGTACCCCCGGGACAGGACCTTCACCCCTCCACTTT
CDR3aa: CASTPGTGPSPLHF
abundance: .
j_gene: TRBJ1-6
v_gene: TRBV19
d_gene: TRBD1

CDR3nt: TGTGCCAGCAGTCCCGAGACTAGAGGAAAAGAGACCCAGTACTTC
CDR3aa: CASSPETRGKETQYF
abundance: .
j_gene: TRBJ2-5
v_gene: TRBV27
d_gene: .

CDR3nt: TGTGCCAGCAGCTTAGTGACAGGGGGGTTCTCCTACGAGCAGTACTTC
CDR3aa: CASSLVTGGFSYEQYF
abundance: .
j_gene: TRBJ2-7
v_gene: TRBV7-9
d_gene: TRBD1

CDR3nt: TGTGCCAGCAGTCTTTCTGTGTATATGAACACTGAAGCTTTCTTT
CDR3aa: CASSLSVYMNTEAFF
abundance: .
j_gene: TRBJ1-1
v_gene: TRBV6-5
d_gene: .

CDR3nt: TGTGCCAGCAGCAGGAACACAGGGGGAAATAGCAATCAGCCCCAGCATTTT
CDR3aa: CASSRNTGGNSNQPQHF
abundance: .
j_gene: TRBJ1-5
v_gene: TRBV21-1
d_gene: .

CDR3nt: TGTGCCAGCAGCTTAGCGGGGAGGCAAGAGACCCAGTACTTC
CDR3aa: CASSLAGRQETQYF
abundance: .
j_gene: TRBJ2-5
v_gene: TRBV11-1
d_gene: .